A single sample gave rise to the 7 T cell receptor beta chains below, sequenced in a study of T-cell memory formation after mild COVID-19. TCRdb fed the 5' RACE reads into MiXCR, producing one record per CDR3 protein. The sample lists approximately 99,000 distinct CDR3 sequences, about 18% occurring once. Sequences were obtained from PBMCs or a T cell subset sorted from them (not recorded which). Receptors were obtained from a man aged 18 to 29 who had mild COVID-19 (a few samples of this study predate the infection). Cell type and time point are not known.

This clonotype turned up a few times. Written as DNA, the CDR3 is TGTGCCAGCAGCTCCCTCCGGACCCAGTACTTC. It translates to CASSSLRTQYF. V usage is TRBV7-2 and J usage is TRBJ2-5; D gene unclear. CDR3 size: 11 residues. V was cut by 4 bases and J by 7 bases, with 7 bases left in between. Per germline, CDR1 SGHTA and CDR2 FQGNSA.

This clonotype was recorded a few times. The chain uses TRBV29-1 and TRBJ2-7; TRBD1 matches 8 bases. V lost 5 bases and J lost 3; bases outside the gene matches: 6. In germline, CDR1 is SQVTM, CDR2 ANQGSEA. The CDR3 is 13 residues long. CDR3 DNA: TGCAGCGTTAGCGTGGACAGGGTCTACGAGCAGTACTTC. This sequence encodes CSVSVDRVYEQYF.

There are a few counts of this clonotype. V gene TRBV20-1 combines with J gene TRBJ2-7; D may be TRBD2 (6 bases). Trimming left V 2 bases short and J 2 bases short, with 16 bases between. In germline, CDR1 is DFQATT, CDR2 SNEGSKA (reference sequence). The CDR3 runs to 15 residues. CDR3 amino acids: CSARRAGRDPYEQYV. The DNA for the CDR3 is TGCAGTGCTAGAAGGGCGGGGCGGGACCCCTACGAGCAGTACGTC.

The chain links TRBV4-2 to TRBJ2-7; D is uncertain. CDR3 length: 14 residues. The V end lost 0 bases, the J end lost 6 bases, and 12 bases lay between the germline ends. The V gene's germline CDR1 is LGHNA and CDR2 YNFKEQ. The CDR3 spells CASSQDVETGEQYF. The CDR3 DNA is TGTGCCAGCAGCCAAGATGTGGAAACGGGCGAGCAGTACTTC.

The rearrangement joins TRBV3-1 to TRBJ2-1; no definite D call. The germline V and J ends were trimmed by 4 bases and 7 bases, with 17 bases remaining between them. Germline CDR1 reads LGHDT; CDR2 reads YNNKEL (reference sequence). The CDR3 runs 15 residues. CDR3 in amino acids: CASSPQERLGNEQFF. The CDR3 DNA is TGTGCCAGCAGCCCTCAGGAGAGGTTAGGGAATGAGCAGTTCTTC.

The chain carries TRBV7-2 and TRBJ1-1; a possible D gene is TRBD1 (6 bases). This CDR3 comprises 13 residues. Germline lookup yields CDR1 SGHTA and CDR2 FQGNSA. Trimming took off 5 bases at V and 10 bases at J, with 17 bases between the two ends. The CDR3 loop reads CASSLRGSGRAFF. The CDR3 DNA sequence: TGTGCCAGCAGCCTGAGGGGGTCAGGCCGAGCTTTCTTT.

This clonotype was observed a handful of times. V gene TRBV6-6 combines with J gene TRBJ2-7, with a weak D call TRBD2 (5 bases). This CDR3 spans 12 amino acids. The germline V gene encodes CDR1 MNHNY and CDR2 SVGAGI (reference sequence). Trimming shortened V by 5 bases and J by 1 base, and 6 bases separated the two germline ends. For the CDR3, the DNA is TGTGCCAGCAGTGAGGGTTCCTACGAGCAGTACGTC. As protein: CASSEGSYEQYV.